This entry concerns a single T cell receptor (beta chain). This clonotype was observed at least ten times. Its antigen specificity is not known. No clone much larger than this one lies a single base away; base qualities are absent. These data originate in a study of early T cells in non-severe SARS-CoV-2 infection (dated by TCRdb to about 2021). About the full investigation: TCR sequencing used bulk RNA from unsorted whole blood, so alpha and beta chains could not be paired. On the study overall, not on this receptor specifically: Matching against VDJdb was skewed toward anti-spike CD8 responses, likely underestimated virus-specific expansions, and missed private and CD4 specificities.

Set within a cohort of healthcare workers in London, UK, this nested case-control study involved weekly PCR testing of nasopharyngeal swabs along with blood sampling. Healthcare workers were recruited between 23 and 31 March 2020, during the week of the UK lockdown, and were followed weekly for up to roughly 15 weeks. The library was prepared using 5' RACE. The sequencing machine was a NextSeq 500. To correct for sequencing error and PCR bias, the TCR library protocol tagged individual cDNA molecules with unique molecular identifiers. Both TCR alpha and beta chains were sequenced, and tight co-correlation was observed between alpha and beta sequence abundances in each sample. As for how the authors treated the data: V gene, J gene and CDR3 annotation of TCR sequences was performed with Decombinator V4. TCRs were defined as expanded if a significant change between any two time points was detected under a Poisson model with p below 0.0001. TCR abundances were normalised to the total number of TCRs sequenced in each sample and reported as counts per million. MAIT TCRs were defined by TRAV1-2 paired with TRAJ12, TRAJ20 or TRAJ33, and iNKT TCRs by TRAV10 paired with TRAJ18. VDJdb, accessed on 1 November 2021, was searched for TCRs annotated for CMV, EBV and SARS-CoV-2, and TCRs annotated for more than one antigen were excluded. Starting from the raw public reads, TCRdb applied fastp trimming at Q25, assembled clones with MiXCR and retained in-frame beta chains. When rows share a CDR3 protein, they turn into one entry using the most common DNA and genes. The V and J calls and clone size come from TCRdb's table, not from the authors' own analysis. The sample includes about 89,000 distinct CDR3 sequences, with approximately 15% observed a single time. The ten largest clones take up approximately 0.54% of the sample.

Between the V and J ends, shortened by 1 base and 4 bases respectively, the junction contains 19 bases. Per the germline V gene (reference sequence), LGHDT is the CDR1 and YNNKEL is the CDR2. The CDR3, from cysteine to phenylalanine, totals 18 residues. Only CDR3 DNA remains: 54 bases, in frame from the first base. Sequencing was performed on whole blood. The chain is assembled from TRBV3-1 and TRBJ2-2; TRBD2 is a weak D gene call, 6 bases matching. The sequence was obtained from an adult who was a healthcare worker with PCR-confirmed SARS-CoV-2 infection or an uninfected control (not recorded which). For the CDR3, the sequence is CASSQGGRRTIPTGELFF. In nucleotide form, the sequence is TGTGCCAGCAGCCAAGGCGGCCGACGGACTATCCCCACCGGGGAGCTGTTTTTT.